One and the same sample provided the 9 T cell receptor beta chains below, sequenced in a study of T cell responses to AZD1222 COVID-19 vaccine. Some clones are missing from TCRdb's copy, which holds only in-frame ones; the method was immunoSEQ multiplex PCR. The profile shows 90,000 to 95,000 clones, 90% to 95% of them singletons. The specimen was peripheral blood, collected on day 0 of AZD1222 vaccination. These receptors all come from an adult in good health.

This chain joins TRBV7-2 and TRBJ1-4, with unresolved D. Germline CDR1 SGHTA, CDR2 FQGNSA. The CDR3 covers 11 residues. V was pared by 5 bases and J by 3 bases, with 1 base between. Written as DNA, the CDR3 is TGTGCCAGCAGCGCTAATGAAAAACTGTTTTTT. As protein: CASSANEKLFF.

This clone was counted once. The chain has TRBV30 and TRBJ1-1; 11 bases fit TRBD1. Germline assignment: CDR1 GTSNPN and CDR2 SVGIG (reference sequence). The CDR3 contains 13 residues. V was clipped by 4 bases and J by 5 bases; unmatched bases: 3. The CDR3 reads CAWTRDRGTEAFF. The CDR3 DNA reads TGTGCCTGGACCAGGGACAGGGGGACTGAAGCTTTCTTT.

This chain uses TRBV3-1 (or the pseudogene TRBV3-2) with TRBJ1-6; D possibly corresponds to TRBD1 (6 bases). This CDR3 has 15 residues. V gave up 0 bases and J gave up 8 bases, with 11 bases separating them. Germline CDR1 reads LGHDT; CDR2 reads YNNKEL (reference sequence). The CDR3 coding sequence is TGTGCCAGCAGCCAAGACTGGACAGACTATTCACCCCTCCACTTT. Protein sequence: CASSQDWTDYSPLHF.

V and J are TRBV19 and TRBJ2-1; 9 nucleotides match TRBD2. CDR1 LNHDA and CDR2 SQIVND come from the germline V gene (reference sequence). V lost 3 bases and J lost 12; bases outside the gene matches: 9. The CDR3 covers 14 residues. The CDR3 loop reads CASSMGSELAGQFF. The CDR3 region has the DNA TGTGCCAGTAGTATGGGTTCGGAACTAGCGGGGCAGTTCTTC. Complete variable domain (other parts from reference TRBV19 and TRBJ2-1): DGGITQSPKYLFRKEGQNVTLSCEQNLNHDAMYWYRQDPGQGLRLIYYSQIVNDFQKGDIAEGYSVSREKKESFPLTVTSAQKNPTAFYLCASSMGSELAGQFFGPGTRLTVL.

The gene calls are TRBV7-9 and TRBJ2-5; possible D gene TRBD1, 6 bases. With 2 bases removed from V and 1 base from J, the gap between germline ends came to 8 bases. This CDR3 region has 14 residues. CDR1 SEHNR and CDR2 FQNEAQ come from the germline V gene (reference sequence). CDR3 amino acids: CASSLLTGQETQYF. The CDR3 DNA sequence: TGTGCCAGCAGCTTATTGACAGGCCAAGAGACCCAGTACTTC. Supplemented by reference TRBV7-9 and TRBJ2-5, the full variable domain reads DTGVSQNPRHKITKRGQNVTFRCDPISEHNRLYWYRQTLGQGPEFLTYFQNEAQLEKSRLLSDRFSAERPKGSFSTLEIQRTEQGDSAMYLCASSLLTGQETQYFGPGTRLLVL.

The chain joins TRBV29-1 to TRBJ1-2; D call uncertain. V gave up 0 bases and J gave up 2 bases, with 16 bases separating them. Germline CDR1 reads SQVTM; CDR2 reads ANQGSEA. The CDR3 has 16 amino acids. Here the CDR3 reads CSVEDGVGVGNYGYTF. As DNA, the CDR3 is TGCAGCGTTGAAGATGGGGTTGGGGTGGGGAACTATGGCTACACCTTC.

This chain uses TRBV4-1 with TRBJ2-7; D unresolved. The CDR3 has 12 residues. In germline, CDR1 is MGHRA, CDR2 YSYEKL. Trimming pared 2 bases from V and 6 bases from J, leaving 8 bases between. The CDR3 reads CASSQSFGEQYF. The DNA of the CDR3 is TGCGCCAGCAGCCAATCGTTCGGCGAGCAGTACTTC.

The rearrangement uses TRBV6-1 and TRBJ1-1; perhaps TRBD1 as D (5 bases). V lost 2 bases and J lost 4, with 8 bases in between. Looked up from germline, CDR1 is MNHNS and CDR2 is SASEGT. The CDR3 has 13 amino acids. The CDR3 DNA follows: TGTGCCAGCAGTGAACTGGGGGGCACTGAAGCTTTCTTT. It is translated as CASSELGGTEAFF.

The V gene is TRBV24-1, the J gene TRBJ2-1, with TRBD1 matching over 7 bases. V was clipped by 5 bases and J by 9 bases; unmatched bases: 3. CDR1 KGHDR and CDR2 SFDVKD come from the germline V gene. The CDR3 consists of 12 residues. The CDR3, as DNA: TGTGCCACCAGTGGTACAGGGGTTGAGCAGTTCTTC. Amino acids: CATSGTGVEQFF.